Listed below are T cell receptor beta chains from one sample, sequenced in a study of CXCR3-negative and CXCR3-positive naive CD8 T cells. Each CDR3 protein gets one entry in TCRdb, which reprocessed the 5' RACE reads and gives no DNA. Its listing shows under 90,000 distinct CDR3 sequences. The material sequenced was naive CXCR3+ CD8+ T cells from blood. The receptor set was obtained from a human donor in good health. Some clones in this sample may be carry-over from other donors' samples. Both conserved end residues are part of each CDR3. The order of the fields is V gene, J gene, CDR3 protein.

>TRBV7-6|TRBJ2-3
CASSFLDREGDTQYF
>TRBV27|TRBJ2-2
CASSSLDGGELFF
>TRBV6-4|TRBJ2-2
CASSDSLANTGELFF
>TRBV7-9|TRBJ2-5
CASSIWDSQVFETQYF
>TRBV20-1|TRBJ2-5
CSDEGTVQRGPQYF
>TRBV28|TRBJ2-1
CASSPTGGFYNEQFF
>TRBV27|TRBJ2-6
CASSFTGGKSGANVLTF
>TRBV12-3/TRBV12-4|TRBJ2-1
CASTPGGRAYNEQFF
>TRBV6-6|TRBJ2-7
CASSMGRSYEQYF
>TRBV12-3/TRBV12-4|TRBJ2-1
CASSPPPGTASYNEQFF
>TRBV4-1|TRBJ1-6
CASSQVEGQNSPLHF
>TRBV12-3/TRBV12-4|TRBJ2-5
CASRGDQHRETQYF
>TRBV14|TRBJ2-5
CASSQETYEYQETQYF
>TRBV27|TRBJ1-1
CASSSPCWGTEAFF
>TRBV12-3/TRBV12-4|TRBJ2-1
CASSPSSEQFF
>TRBV6-5|TRBJ2-5
CASSLYAEETQYF
>TRBV13|TRBJ2-7
CASISRDTESYEQYF
>TRBV29-1|TRBJ1-2
CSVQLGVIYGYTF
>TRBV28|TRBJ2-7
CASTHTGTGVYEQYF
>TRBV7-2|TRBJ2-7
CASSSLLTAEQYF